This TCR beta chain was captured by sequencing in a study of T cells in Graves' hyperthyroidism and ophthalmopathy. RNA transcripts gave rise to amplified TCR beta CDR3 regions. The study used the HTBI primer set for a first-round RT-PCR of the TCR CDR3. TCRdb analysed the multiplex PCR reads with MiXCR anew, one entry per CDR3 protein. The sample records 450,000 to 650,000 distinct CDR3 sequences, approximately 15% being singletons. The CDR3 sequence is 17 residues long. Trimming stripped 0 bases from V and 0 bases from J, with 12 bases between. CDR1 MGHRA and CDR2 YSYEKL come from the germline V gene.

The TCR was taken from a woman aged 18-29 years with Graves' ophthalmopathy. What was sequenced was blood. The gene calls are TRBV4-1 and TRBJ1-5, with D unresolved. The CDR3 coding sequence is TGCGCCAGCAGCCAAGAGGAGAGGGTAACTAGCAATCAGCCCCAGCATTTT. Translation: CASSQEERVTSNQPQHF.